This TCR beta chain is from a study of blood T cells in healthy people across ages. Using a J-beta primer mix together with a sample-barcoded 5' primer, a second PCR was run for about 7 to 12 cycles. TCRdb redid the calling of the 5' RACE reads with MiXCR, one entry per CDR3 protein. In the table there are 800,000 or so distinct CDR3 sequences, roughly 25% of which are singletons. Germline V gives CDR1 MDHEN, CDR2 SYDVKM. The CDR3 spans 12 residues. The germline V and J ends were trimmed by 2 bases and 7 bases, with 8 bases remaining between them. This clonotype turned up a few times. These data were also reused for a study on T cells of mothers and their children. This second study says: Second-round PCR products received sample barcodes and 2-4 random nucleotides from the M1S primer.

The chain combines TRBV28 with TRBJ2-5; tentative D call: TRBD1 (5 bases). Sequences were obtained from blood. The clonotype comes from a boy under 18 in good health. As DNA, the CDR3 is TGTGCCAGCAGTTTACTCACAGGGACCCAGTACTTC. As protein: CASSLLTGTQYF.